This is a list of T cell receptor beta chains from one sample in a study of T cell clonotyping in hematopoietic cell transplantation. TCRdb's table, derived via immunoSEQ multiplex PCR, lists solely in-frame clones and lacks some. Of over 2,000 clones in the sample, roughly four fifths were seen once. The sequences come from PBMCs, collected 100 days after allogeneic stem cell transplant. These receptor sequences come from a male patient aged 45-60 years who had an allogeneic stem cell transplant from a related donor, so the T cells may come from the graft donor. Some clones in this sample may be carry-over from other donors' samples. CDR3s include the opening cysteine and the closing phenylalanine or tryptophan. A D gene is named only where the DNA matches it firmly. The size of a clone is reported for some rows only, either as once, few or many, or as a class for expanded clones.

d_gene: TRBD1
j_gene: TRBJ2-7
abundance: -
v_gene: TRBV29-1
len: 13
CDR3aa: CSVEGDRGEEQYF
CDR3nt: TGCAGCGTTGAAGGAGACAGGGGTGAAGAGCAGTACTTC

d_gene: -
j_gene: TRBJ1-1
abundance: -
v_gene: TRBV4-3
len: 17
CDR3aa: CASSPEDGSGKNTEAFF
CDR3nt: TGCGCCAGCAGCCCAGAAGATGGATCCGGGAAGAACACTGAAGCTTTCTTT

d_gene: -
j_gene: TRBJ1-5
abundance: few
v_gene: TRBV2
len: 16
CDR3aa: CASSPHPGDSNQPQHF
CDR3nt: TGTGCCAGCAGTCCTCACCCTGGGGATAGCAATCAGCCCCAGCATTTT

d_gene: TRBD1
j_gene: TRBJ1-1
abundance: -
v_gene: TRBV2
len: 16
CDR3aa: CASSEATGYIGTEAFF
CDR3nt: TGTGCCAGCAGTGAGGCGACAGGGTATATAGGCACTGAAGCTTTCTTT

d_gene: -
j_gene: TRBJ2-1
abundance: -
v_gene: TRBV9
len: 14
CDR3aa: CASSLATAPGEQFF
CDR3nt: TGTGCCAGCAGCTTAGCGACAGCCCCGGGTGAGCAGTTCTTC

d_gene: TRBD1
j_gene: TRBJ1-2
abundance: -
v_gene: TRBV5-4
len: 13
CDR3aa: CASSLRTGLWVYF
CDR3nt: TGTGCCAGCAGCTTACGGACAGGGCTGTGGGTCTACTTC

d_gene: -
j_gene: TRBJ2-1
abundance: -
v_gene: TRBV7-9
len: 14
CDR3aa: CASSSLVLINEQFF
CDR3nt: TGTGCCAGCAGCTCACTAGTGTTGATAAATGAGCAGTTCTTC

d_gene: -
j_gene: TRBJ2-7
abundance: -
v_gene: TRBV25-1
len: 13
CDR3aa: CASSSPGRYEQYF
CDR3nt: TGTGCCAGCAGTTCCCCGGGGAGGTACGAGCAGTACTTC

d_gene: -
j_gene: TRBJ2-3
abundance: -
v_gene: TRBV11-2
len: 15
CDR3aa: CASSRNGRSTDTQYF
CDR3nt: TGTGCCAGCAGCCGGAACGGGCGTAGCACAGATACGCAGTATTTT

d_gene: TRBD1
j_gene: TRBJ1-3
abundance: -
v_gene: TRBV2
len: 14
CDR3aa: CASTADRAGNTIYF
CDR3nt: TGTGCCAGCACCGCGGACAGGGCTGGAAACACCATATATTTT

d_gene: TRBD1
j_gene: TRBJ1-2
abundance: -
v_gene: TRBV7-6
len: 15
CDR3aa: CASSLTGVPNYGYTF
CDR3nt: TGTGCCAGCAGCCTGACAGGGGTACCTAACTATGGCTACACCTTC

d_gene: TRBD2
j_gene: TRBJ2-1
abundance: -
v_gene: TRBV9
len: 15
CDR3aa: CASREPGLGTNEQFF
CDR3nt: TGTGCCAGCAGGGAACCGGGACTAGGAACCAATGAGCAGTTCTTC

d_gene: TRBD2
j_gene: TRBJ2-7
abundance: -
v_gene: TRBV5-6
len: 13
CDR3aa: CASARGTNYEQYF
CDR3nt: TGTGCCAGCGCCCGAGGGACTAACTACGAGCAGTACTTC

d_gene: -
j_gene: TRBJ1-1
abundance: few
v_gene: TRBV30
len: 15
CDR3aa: CAWSVPGRGNTEAFF
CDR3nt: TGTGCCTGGAGTGTTCCCGGACGGGGGAACACTGAAGCTTTCTTT

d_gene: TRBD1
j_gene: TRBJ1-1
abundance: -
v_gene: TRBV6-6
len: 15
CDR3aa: CASSIGQGGHTEAFF
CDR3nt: TGTGCCAGCAGCATCGGACAGGGCGGGCACACTGAAGCTTTCTTT

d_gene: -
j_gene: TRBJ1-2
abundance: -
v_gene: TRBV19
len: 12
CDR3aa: CASSKAGNGYTF
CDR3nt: TGTGCCAGTAGTAAGGCAGGGAATGGCTACACCTTC

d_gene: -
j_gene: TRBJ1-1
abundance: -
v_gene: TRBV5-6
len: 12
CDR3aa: CASSLQVTEAFF
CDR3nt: TGTGCCAGCAGCCTACAGGTGACTGAAGCTTTCTTT

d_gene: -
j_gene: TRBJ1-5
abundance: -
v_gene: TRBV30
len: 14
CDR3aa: CAWSSGTVSQPQHF
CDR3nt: TGTGCCTGGAGTTCCGGGACCGTCAGTCAGCCCCAGCATTTT

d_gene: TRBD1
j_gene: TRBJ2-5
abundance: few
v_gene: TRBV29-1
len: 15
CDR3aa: CSVEEDRGRSETQYF
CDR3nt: TGCAGCGTTGAAGAGGACAGGGGTCGATCGGAGACCCAGTACTTC

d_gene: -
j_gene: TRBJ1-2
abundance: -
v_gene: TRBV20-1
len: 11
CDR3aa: CSGANHYGYTF
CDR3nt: TGCAGTGGAGCAAATCACTATGGCTACACCTTC

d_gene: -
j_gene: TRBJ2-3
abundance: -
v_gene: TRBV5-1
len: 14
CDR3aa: CASSFFGSTDTQYF
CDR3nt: TGCGCCAGCAGCTTTTTCGGGAGCACCGATACGCAGTATTTT

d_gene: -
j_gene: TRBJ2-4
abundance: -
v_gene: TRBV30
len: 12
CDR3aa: CAWSPSKNIQYF
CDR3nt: TGTGCCTGGAGTCCATCCAAAAACATTCAGTACTTC

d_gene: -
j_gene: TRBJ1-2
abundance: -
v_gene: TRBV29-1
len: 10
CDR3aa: CSVEGYGYTF
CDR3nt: TGCAGCGTTGAGGGCTATGGCTACACCTTC

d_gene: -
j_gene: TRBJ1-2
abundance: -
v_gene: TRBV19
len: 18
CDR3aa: CASSIEGLGVRPNYGYTF
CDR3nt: TGTGCCAGTAGTATAGAAGGCCTCGGGGTCCGACCTAACTATGGCTACACCTTC

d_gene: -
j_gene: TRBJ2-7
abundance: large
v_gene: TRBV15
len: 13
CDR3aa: CATSRGRTYEQYF
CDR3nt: TGTGCCACCAGCAGAGGCAGAACCTACGAGCAGTACTTC

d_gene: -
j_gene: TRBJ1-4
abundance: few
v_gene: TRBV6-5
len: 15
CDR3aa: CASSPTPGSGEKLFF
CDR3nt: TGTGCCAGCAGTCCCACCCCAGGGTCGGGGGAAAAACTGTTTTTT